This TCR beta chain was recovered during a study of blood T cell repertoires in COVID-19. Study-wide context: Material from acute and convalescent COVID-19 was sourced from the United States, Italy and Spain. T cells, B-cell-depleted T cells, or PBMCs provided the cDNA or gDNA that served as material.

This clone occurred a few times. Other DNA sequences from this sample encode an identical CDR3 as well. As processed by the authors: Counts of nucleated cells, estimated from reference gene primer amplification, were obtained. Some clones are missing from TCRdb's copy, which holds only in-frame ones; the method was immunoSEQ multiplex PCR. V, J and clone size are those of that table, while D and trimming were read from the DNA. The sample gives around 250,000 clones, roughly four fifths of which show up once; roughly 3.1% is in the top ten. Sequencing input: PBMCs or T cells enriched from blood (not recorded which). The TCR was taken from a man between 45 and 60 years old who had recovered from COVID-19.

The CDR3 DNA is TGTGCCAGTAGTATATCGGGACTTACTAATGAAAAACTGTTTTTT. Its translation is CASSISGLTNEKLFF. The chain carries TRBV19 and TRBJ1-4; perhaps TRBD1 as D (5 bases). The CDR3 spans 15 residues. CDR1 and CDR2 (germline): LNHDA, SQIVND (reference sequence). Deletions cut 2 bases from V and 2 bases from J, with 9 bases between.